A single sample gave rise to the 11 T cell receptor beta chains below, sequenced in a study of control samples from healthy donors and cancer patients. Here immunoSEQ multiplex PCR was the method, and the copy in TCRdb shows in-frame clones only, minus some. The sample has some 150,000 clones, more than 85% seen once. The material sequenced was blood. The source of these receptors is a young man in good health.

The J gene is TRBJ2-7, the V gene TRBV7-2; the match to TRBD1 covers 8 bases. Germline V gives CDR1 SGHTA, CDR2 FQGNSA. With V trimmed by 3 bases and J by 0 bases, 4 bases remained unmatched. The CDR3 contains 15 residues. For the CDR3, the DNA is TGTGCCAGCAGCTTTACACAGGGGGTCTCCTACGAGCAGTACTTC. This codes for CASSFTQGVSYEQYF.

The chain is built from TRBV6-5 and TRBJ2-1, with D possibly TRBD2 on 5 matching bases. With 8 bases removed from V and 6 bases from J, the gap between germline ends came to 14 bases. Germline V lookup: CDR1 MNHEY, CDR2 SVGAGI. This CDR3 spans 13 amino acids. As DNA, the CDR3 is TGTGCCAGCGCGACCCCGCGGGTCAATGAGCAGTTCTTC. Translating it yields CASATPRVNEQFF.

The chain links TRBV19 to TRBJ1-5; possible D gene TRBD1, 6 bases. V lost 3 bases to trimming and J lost 3 bases, with 15 bases between them. The germline V gene has CDR1 LNHDA and CDR2 SQIVND (reference sequence). This CDR3 spans 16 amino acids. In DNA form, the CDR3 reads TGTGCCAGTAGTATTTCTCCGGACAGCCACAATCAGCCCCAGCATTTT. Translating it yields CASSISPDSHNQPQHF.

In DNA form, the CDR3 reads TGTGCCTGCGGGGGCCGAATCTACAATGAGCAGTTCTTC. Amino acids: CACGGRIYNEQFF. The genes are TRBV2 and TRBJ2-1; D possibly corresponds to TRBD2 (7 bases). CDR3 length: 13 amino acids. CDR1 is SNHLY and CDR2 is FYNNEI in the germline V gene. Trimming removed 11 bases at V and 3 bases at J, with 14 bases between.

This chain joins TRBV6-5 and TRBJ2-2; 11 bases are shared with TRBD2. There are 15 residues in the CDR3. CDR1 is MNHEY and CDR2 is SVGAGI in the germline V gene. V dropped 6 bases and J dropped 4; count of bases not matched to a gene: 4. CDR3 sequence reads: CASRLAGAPTGELFF. The CDR3 bases are TGTGCCAGCAGACTAGCGGGGGCACCCACCGGGGAGCTGTTTTTT.

This chain links TRBV3-1 (or the pseudogene TRBV3-2) with TRBJ2-7; D gene ambiguous. Germline V gene data show CDR1 as LGHDT and CDR2 as YNNKEL (reference sequence). The CDR3 runs 15 residues. Deletions cut 2 bases from V and 5 bases from J, with 16 bases between. The CDR3 coding sequence is TGTGCCAGCAGCCAATTGCCCAATGCCCACCACGAGCAGTACTTC. It encodes CASSQLPNAHHEQYF.

The chain carries TRBV10-3 and TRBJ2-1; unclear D gene. Trimming took 3 bases from V and 7 from J, leaving 10 bases between them. In germline, CDR1 is ENHRY, CDR2 SYGVKD. This CDR3 region has 13 residues. The CDR3 nucleotides are TGTGCCATCAGTGAAGGGCCTCATAATGAGCAGTTCTTC. Protein sequence: CAISEGPHNEQFF.

The rearrangement joins TRBV5-6 to TRBJ1-2; unclear D gene. V was shortened by 0 bases and J by 0 bases, with 12 bases between the two germline ends. Looked up from germline, CDR1 is SGHDT and CDR2 is YYEEEE. This CDR3 comprises 16 residues. The CDR3 DNA is TGTGCCAGCAGCTTGGCCAGGAGGAATTCTAACTATGGCTACACCTTC. This translates into CASSLARRNSNYGYTF. Full variable domain (remainder filled in from reference TRBV5-6 and TRBJ1-2): DAGVTQSPTHLIKTRGQQVTLRCSPKSGHDTVSWYQQALGQGPQFIFQYYEEEERQRGNFPDRFSGHQFPNYSSELNVNALLLGDSALYLCASSLARRNSNYGYTFGSGTRLTVV.

The chain recombines TRBV6-6 with TRBJ1-5; tentative D call: TRBD1 (5 bases). The length of the CDR3 is 15 residues. V lost 6 bases and J 6 bases, leaving 18 bases between the germline ends. Germline V gene lookup returns CDR1 MNHNY and CDR2 SVGAGI (reference sequence). As DNA, the CDR3 is TGTGCCAGCAGCAACCGGGCCAGGGAGTTTCAGCCCCAGCATTTT. Residues: CASSNRAREFQPQHF.

This chain joins TRBV24-1 and TRBJ2-2; 15 nucleotides match TRBD2. This CDR3 has 18 amino acids. V lost 4 bases to trimming and J lost 3 bases; unmatched junction nucleotides: 5. The V gene's germline CDR1 is KGHDR and CDR2 SFDVKD. This CDR3 reads CATSDWTSGGADTGELFF. The CDR3 nucleotides are TGTGCCACCAGTGACTGGACTAGCGGGGGGGCCGACACCGGGGAGCTGTTTTTT.

V gene TRBV5-6 combines with J gene TRBJ2-7, with a weak D call TRBD1 (6 bases). The ends were cut back, 4 bases at V and 3 bases at J, with 17 bases in the middle. This CDR3 has 15 amino acids. CDR1 is SGHDT, CDR2 YYEEEE, per germline. The CDR3 DNA sequence: TGTGCCAGCAGCATCGGCGACAGGTTTGACTACGAGCAGTACTTC. It specifies CASSIGDRFDYEQYF. The complete variable domain, with remaining parts taken from reference TRBV5-6 and TRBJ2-7, reads DAGVTQSPTHLIKTRGQQVTLRCSPKSGHDTVSWYQQALGQGPQFIFQYYEEEERQRGNFPDRFSGHQFPNYSSELNVNALLLGDSALYLCASSIGDRFDYEQYFGPGTRLTVT.